This TCR beta chain is from a study of cytomegalovirus exposure and HLA in healthy donors. Points from the study as a whole: Cytomegalovirus-associated TCR beta chains were listed, numbering approximately 150.

A note on this clone: What it binds is not known.

The donors were part of the roughly 120-subject validation cohort, which stood apart from the roughly 670-subject first cohort. TCRdb's table, derived via immunoSEQ multiplex PCR, lists solely in-frame clones and lacks some. The data hold roughly 140,000 clones, with about 86% observed a single time. The CDR3 spans 15 residues. Germline CDR1 and CDR2: LGHNA and YNFKEQ. Trimming removed 0 bases at V and 3 bases at J, with 11 bases between. This clonotype was obtained from a woman in her late teens or twenties in good health and CMV-seropositive. J is TRBJ1-1 and V is TRBV4-2; D ambiguous. The specimen was PBMCs. In DNA, the CDR3 is TGTGCCAGCAGCCAAGAACGTGACAAGGACACTGAAGCTTTCTTT. Encoded protein: CASSQERDKDTEAFF.